The rows below give T cell receptor beta chains drawn from one sample of a study of neurological immune-mediated disorders. TCRdb reprocessed the 5' RACE reads with MiXCR, giving one entry per CDR3 protein. The data show over 55,000 distinct CDR3 sequences, about 10% seen once. The sequenced sample was PBMCs. These receptors were taken from a male donor with HTLV-1-associated myelopathy (HAM/TSP). The CDR3 runs from the conserved cysteine through the conserved F or W. D genes are given only for firm matches. Expanded clones get a size class; other rows say once, few or many, or leave the size out.

clone size: few
CDR3 length: 16
V gene: TRBV27
D gene: .
J gene: TRBJ1-2
CDR3 protein: CASSLSGGIRNYGYTF
CDR3 DNA: TGTGCCAGCAGTTTATCGGGGGGAATTAGGAACTATGGCTACACCTTC

clone size: many
CDR3 length: 13
V gene: TRBV5-1
D gene: .
J gene: TRBJ2-7
CDR3 protein: CASSLVDAGEQYF
CDR3 DNA: TGCGCCAGCAGCTTGGTTGACGCTGGCGAGCAGTACTTC

clone size: many
CDR3 length: 15
V gene: TRBV30
D gene: TRBD1
J gene: TRBJ1-6
CDR3 protein: CAWTQGGTYNSPLHF
CDR3 DNA: TGTGCCTGGACACAGGGGGGAACTTATAATTCACCCCTCCACTTT

clone size: many
CDR3 length: 14
V gene: TRBV19
D gene: .
J gene: TRBJ2-5
CDR3 protein: CASSIRGAGETQYF
CDR3 DNA: TGTGCCAGTAGTATCCGGGGGGCTGGAGAGACCCAGTACTTC

clone size: many
CDR3 length: 14
V gene: TRBV7-9
D gene: TRBD2
J gene: TRBJ2-4
CDR3 protein: CASSVTSGGNIQYF
CDR3 DNA: TGTGCCAGCAGCGTCACTAGCGGGGGAAACATTCAGTACTTC

clone size: many
CDR3 length: 13
V gene: TRBV27
D gene: TRBD1
J gene: TRBJ2-7
CDR3 protein: CASLAQGAHEQYF
CDR3 DNA: TGTGCCAGCCTCGCACAGGGGGCCCACGAGCAGTACTTC

clone size: many
CDR3 length: 16
V gene: TRBV14
D gene: TRBD1
J gene: TRBJ2-5
CDR3 protein: CASSHQQGADLETQYF
CDR3 DNA: TGTGCCAGCAGCCATCAACAGGGGGCCGATCTCGAGACCCAGTACTTC

clone size: .
CDR3 length: 16
V gene: TRBV5-1
D gene: TRBD1
J gene: TRBJ2-2
CDR3 protein: CASSSMTGEATGELFF
CDR3 DNA: TGCGCCAGCAGCTCCATGACAGGGGAGGCCACCGGGGAGCTGTTTTTT

clone size: many
CDR3 length: 15
V gene: TRBV4-3
D gene: .
J gene: TRBJ2-7
CDR3 protein: CASSQDRGYPYEQYF
CDR3 DNA: TGCGCCAGCAGCCAAGATAGGGGGTACCCCTACGAGCAGTACTTC

clone size: once
CDR3 length: 16
V gene: TRBV20-1
D gene: TRBD1
J gene: TRBJ1-5
CDR3 protein: CSAPQQSGTVDQPQHF
CDR3 DNA: TGCAGTGCTCCCCAGCAATCCGGGACAGTCGATCAGCCCCAGCATTTT

clone size: many
CDR3 length: 14
V gene: TRBV5-1
D gene: .
J gene: TRBJ1-1
CDR3 protein: CASSLTGQNTEAFF
CDR3 DNA: TGCGCCAGCAGCTTGACAGGGCAGAACACTGAAGCTTTCTTT

clone size: many
CDR3 length: 16
V gene: TRBV5-1
D gene: .
J gene: TRBJ1-2
CDR3 protein: CASSSPDSPINYGYTF
CDR3 DNA: TGCGCCAGCAGCTCCCCGGACAGCCCGATTAACTATGGCTACACCTTC

clone size: many
CDR3 length: 16
V gene: TRBV28
D gene: .
J gene: TRBJ1-6
CDR3 protein: CASMSEGPWGNSPLHF
CDR3 DNA: TGTGCCAGCATGAGTGAGGGTCCTTGGGGTAATTCACCCCTCCACTTT

clone size: many
CDR3 length: 13
V gene: TRBV12-5
D gene: .
J gene: TRBJ1-1
CDR3 protein: CASGLDSSTEAFF
CDR3 DNA: TGTGCTAGTGGTTTGGACAGCAGCACTGAAGCTTTCTTT

clone size: many
CDR3 length: 16
V gene: TRBV11-2
D gene: TRBD2
J gene: TRBJ2-3
CDR3 protein: CASSPDSLAVTDTQYF
CDR3 DNA: TGTGCCAGCAGCCCCGATTCACTAGCGGTCACAGATACGCAGTATTTT

clone size: many
CDR3 length: 13
V gene: TRBV5-5
D gene: .
J gene: TRBJ1-2
CDR3 protein: CASSLEGLYGYTF
CDR3 DNA: TGTGCCAGCAGCTTGGAAGGACTCTATGGCTACACCTTC

clone size: many
CDR3 length: 14
V gene: TRBV5-1
D gene: TRBD2
J gene: TRBJ2-3
CDR3 protein: CASSLTAGVDTQYF
CDR3 DNA: TGCGCCAGCAGCTTGACGGCGGGAGTAGATACGCAGTATTTT

clone size: many
CDR3 length: 15
V gene: TRBV29-1
D gene: .
J gene: TRBJ2-6
CDR3 protein: CSVEDRGYGANVLTF
CDR3 DNA: TGCAGCGTTGAAGACAGGGGTTACGGGGCCAACGTCCTGACTTTC

clone size: .
CDR3 length: 11
V gene: TRBV18
D gene: .
J gene: TRBJ1-4
CDR3 protein: CASSPDVKLFF
CDR3 DNA: TGTGCCAGCTCACCAGATGTAAAACTGTTTTTT

clone size: many
CDR3 length: 14
V gene: TRBV14
D gene: .
J gene: TRBJ1-2
CDR3 protein: CASSLRGSSYGYTF
CDR3 DNA: TGTGCCAGCAGCCTTAGGGGCTCAAGCTATGGCTACACCTTC

clone size: many
CDR3 length: 15
V gene: TRBV7-8
D gene: TRBD2
J gene: TRBJ2-3
CDR3 protein: CASSGRTSGTDTQYF
CDR3 DNA: TGTGCCAGCAGCGGTAGGACTAGCGGCACAGATACGCAGTATTTT

clone size: .
CDR3 length: 13
V gene: TRBV20-1
D gene: .
J gene: TRBJ2-2
CDR3 protein: CSARDGNTGELFF
CDR3 DNA: TGCAGTGCGAGGGACGGGAACACCGGGGAGCTGTTTTTT

clone size: many
CDR3 length: 18
V gene: TRBV9
D gene: TRBD2
J gene: TRBJ2-7
CDR3 protein: CASSPPGVSGGRQREQYF
CDR3 DNA: TGTGCCAGCAGCCCCCCGGGGGTTAGCGGGGGGAGGCAGCGCGAGCAGTACTTC

clone size: many
CDR3 length: 15
V gene: TRBV11-3
D gene: .
J gene: TRBJ1-6
CDR3 protein: CASSLDSRNNSPLHF
CDR3 DNA: TGTGCCAGCAGCTTAGATTCCAGGAATAATTCACCCCTCCACTTT

clone size: many
CDR3 length: 16
V gene: TRBV20-1
D gene: .
J gene: TRBJ1-3
CDR3 protein: CSATPDKPLSGNTIYF
CDR3 DNA: TGCAGTGCGACCCCAGACAAACCCCTCTCTGGAAACACCATATATTTT

clone size: many
CDR3 length: 15
V gene: TRBV7-2
D gene: .
J gene: TRBJ2-1
CDR3 protein: CASSFRDSSYNEQFF
CDR3 DNA: TGTGCCAGCAGCTTCCGGGATTCAAGCTACAATGAGCAGTTCTTC

clone size: many
CDR3 length: 12
V gene: TRBV5-1
D gene: TRBD1
J gene: TRBJ2-7
CDR3 protein: CASSYTGDEQYF
CDR3 DNA: TGCGCCAGCAGCTACACAGGGGACGAGCAGTACTTC

clone size: many
CDR3 length: 14
V gene: TRBV6-2/TRBV6-3
D gene: .
J gene: TRBJ2-7
CDR3 protein: CASSYLQDRYEQYF
CDR3 DNA: TGTGCCAGCAGTTACCTGCAGGACCGCTACGAGCAGTACTTC

clone size: many
CDR3 length: 14
V gene: TRBV20-1
D gene: .
J gene: TRBJ2-1
CDR3 protein: CSAPRTLARNEQFF
CDR3 DNA: TGCAGTGCCCCGCGGACACTAGCCCGGAATGAGCAGTTCTTC

clone size: many
CDR3 length: 13
V gene: TRBV5-5
D gene: .
J gene: TRBJ1-2
CDR3 protein: CASRPTSKVGYTF
CDR3 DNA: TGTGCCAGCAGGCCCACCAGCAAAGTCGGCTACACCTTC

clone size: medium-sized
CDR3 length: 14
V gene: TRBV5-5
D gene: .
J gene: TRBJ2-2
CDR3 protein: CASSLLGGTGELFF
CDR3 DNA: TGTGCCAGCAGCTTGCTGGGCGGCACCGGGGAGCTGTTTTTT

clone size: many
CDR3 length: 16
V gene: TRBV7-2
D gene: TRBD1
J gene: TRBJ2-5
CDR3 protein: CASSLVGTRGKETQYF
CDR3 DNA: TGTGCCAGCAGCTTAGTGGGGACCAGGGGGAAAGAGACCCAGTACTTC

clone size: many
CDR3 length: 13
V gene: TRBV4-3
D gene: .
J gene: TRBJ2-3
CDR3 protein: CASSYLLADTQYF
CDR3 DNA: TGCGCCAGCAGCTATCTCTTGGCAGATACGCAGTATTTT

clone size: many
CDR3 length: 12
V gene: TRBV5-5
D gene: .
J gene: TRBJ2-7
CDR3 protein: CASSFTGFEQYF
CDR3 DNA: TGTGCCAGCAGCTTTACTGGGTTCGAGCAGTACTTC

clone size: many
CDR3 length: 13
V gene: TRBV10-3
D gene: TRBD1
J gene: TRBJ2-7
CDR3 protein: CAIRPRGNYEQYF
CDR3 DNA: TGTGCCATCAGACCCAGGGGGAACTACGAGCAGTACTTC

clone size: many
CDR3 length: 15
V gene: TRBV28
D gene: .
J gene: TRBJ2-1
CDR3 protein: CASSLGGGRDNEQFF
CDR3 DNA: TGTGCCAGCAGTTTAGGGGGGGGGCGGGACAATGAGCAGTTCTTC

clone size: many
CDR3 length: 14
V gene: TRBV5-1
D gene: .
J gene: TRBJ2-5
CDR3 protein: CASSPRQVQETQYF
CDR3 DNA: TGCGCCAGCAGCCCAAGACAGGTTCAAGAGACCCAGTACTTC

clone size: many
CDR3 length: 13
V gene: TRBV7-9
D gene: .
J gene: TRBJ1-1
CDR3 protein: CASSLGMGRKAFF
CDR3 DNA: TGTGCCAGCAGCTTAGGGATGGGGCGGAAAGCTTTCTTT

clone size: many
CDR3 length: 17
V gene: TRBV6-5
D gene: .
J gene: TRBJ2-2
CDR3 protein: CASSTYMTKANTGELFF
CDR3 DNA: TGTGCCAGCAGTACCTATATGACAAAAGCGAACACCGGGGAGCTGTTTTTT

clone size: many
CDR3 length: 16
V gene: TRBV7-6
D gene: .
J gene: TRBJ1-1
CDR3 protein: CASSLERATGNTEAFF
CDR3 DNA: TGTGCCAGCAGCCTAGAGCGTGCGACAGGGAACACTGAAGCTTTCTTT

clone size: many
CDR3 length: 14
V gene: TRBV27
D gene: .
J gene: TRBJ1-1
CDR3 protein: CASRAPGMNTEAFF
CDR3 DNA: TGTGCCAGCAGAGCGCCGGGAATGAACACTGAAGCTTTCTTT

clone size: many
CDR3 length: 12
V gene: TRBV11-3
D gene: .
J gene: TRBJ2-3
CDR3 protein: CASSPPRRRYRF
CDR3 DNA: TGTGCCAGCAGCCCTCCCCGTAGACGCTATCGTTTT

clone size: many
CDR3 length: 14
V gene: TRBV3-1
D gene: .
J gene: TRBJ2-1
CDR3 protein: CASSGSEIYNEQFF
CDR3 DNA: TGTGCCAGCAGCGGTTCGGAGATATACAATGAGCAGTTCTTC

clone size: many
CDR3 length: 15
V gene: TRBV27
D gene: .
J gene: TRBJ1-1
CDR3 protein: CASSSIGGANTEAFF
CDR3 DNA: TGTGCCAGCAGTTCGATAGGGGGGGCTAACACTGAAGCTTTCTTT

clone size: many
CDR3 length: 10
V gene: TRBV29-1
D gene: .
J gene: TRBJ1-2
CDR3 protein: CSGYSGGYTF
CDR3 DNA: TGCAGCGGTTATTCGGGCGGCTACACCTTC

clone size: many
CDR3 length: 14
V gene: TRBV5-1
D gene: .
J gene: TRBJ1-2
CDR3 protein: CASSLEIGGVGYTF
CDR3 DNA: TGCGCCAGCAGCTTGGAGATCGGTGGGGTTGGCTACACCTTC

clone size: many
CDR3 length: 15
V gene: TRBV20-1
D gene: TRBD1
J gene: TRBJ2-7
CDR3 protein: CSARDLLGQEYEQYF
CDR3 DNA: TGCAGTGCTAGAGATCTACTAGGACAGGAGTACGAGCAGTACTTC

clone size: many
CDR3 length: 17
V gene: TRBV27
D gene: .
J gene: TRBJ1-1
CDR3 protein: CASSLGRGHFVNTEAFF
CDR3 DNA: TGTGCCAGCAGTTTAGGGAGGGGCCATTTCGTCAACACTGAAGCTTTCTTT

clone size: many
CDR3 length: 16
V gene: TRBV6-4
D gene: TRBD2
J gene: TRBJ2-3
CDR3 protein: CASSALAGGLSDTQYF
CDR3 DNA: TGTGCCAGCAGTGCGCTAGCGGGGGGGCTCTCAGATACGCAGTATTTT

clone size: .
CDR3 length: 16
V gene: TRBV7-6
D gene: TRBD1
J gene: TRBJ2-1
CDR3 protein: CASSAPGTGYYNEQFF
CDR3 DNA: TGTGCCAGCAGCGCCCCCGGGACAGGGTACTACAATGAGCAGTTCTTC

clone size: many
CDR3 length: 13
V gene: TRBV20-1
D gene: .
J gene: TRBJ1-3
CDR3 protein: CSASHRDGNTIYF
CDR3 DNA: TGCAGTGCATCCCACAGGGACGGAAACACCATATATTTT

clone size: many
CDR3 length: 11
V gene: TRBV28
D gene: .
J gene: TRBJ1-2
CDR3 protein: CASSIPDGYTF
CDR3 DNA: TGTGCCAGCAGTATCCCGGATGGCTACACCTTC